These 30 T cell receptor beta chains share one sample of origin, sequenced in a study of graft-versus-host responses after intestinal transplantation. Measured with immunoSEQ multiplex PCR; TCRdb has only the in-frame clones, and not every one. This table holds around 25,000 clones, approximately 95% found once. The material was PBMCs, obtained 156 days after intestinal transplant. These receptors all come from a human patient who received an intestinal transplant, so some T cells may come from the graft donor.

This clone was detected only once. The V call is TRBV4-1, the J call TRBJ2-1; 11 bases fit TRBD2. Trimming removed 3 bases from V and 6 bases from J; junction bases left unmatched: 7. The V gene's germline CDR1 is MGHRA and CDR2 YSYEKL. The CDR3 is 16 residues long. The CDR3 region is CASSQPSGRRVNEQFF. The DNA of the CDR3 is TGCGCCAGCAGCCAGCCTAGCGGGAGGCGGGTCAATGAGCAGTTCTTC.

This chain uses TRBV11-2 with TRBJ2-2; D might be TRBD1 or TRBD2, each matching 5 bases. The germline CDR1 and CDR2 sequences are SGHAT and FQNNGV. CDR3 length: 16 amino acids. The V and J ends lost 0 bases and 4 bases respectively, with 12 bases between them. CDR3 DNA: TGTGCCAGCAGCTTAGACGGCAGGGCGGGCACCGGGGAGCTGTTTTTT. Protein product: CASSLDGRAGTGELFF.

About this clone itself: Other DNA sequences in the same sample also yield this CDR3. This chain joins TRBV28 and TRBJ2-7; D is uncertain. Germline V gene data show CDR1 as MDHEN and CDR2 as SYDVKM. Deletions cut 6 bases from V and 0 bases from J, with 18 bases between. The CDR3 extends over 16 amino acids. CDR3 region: CASSPDTAAISYEQYF. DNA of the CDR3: TGTGCCAGCAGCCCCGACACGGCGGCCATCTCCTACGAGCAGTACTTC.

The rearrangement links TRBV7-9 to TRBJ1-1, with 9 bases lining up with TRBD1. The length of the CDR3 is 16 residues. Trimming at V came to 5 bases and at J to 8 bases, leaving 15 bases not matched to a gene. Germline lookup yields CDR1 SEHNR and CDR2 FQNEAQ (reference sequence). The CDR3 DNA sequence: TGTGCCAGCAGCCGCAGGGACCGTGGGGGGACAGGGGAAGCTTTCTTT. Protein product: CASSRRDRGGTGEAFF.

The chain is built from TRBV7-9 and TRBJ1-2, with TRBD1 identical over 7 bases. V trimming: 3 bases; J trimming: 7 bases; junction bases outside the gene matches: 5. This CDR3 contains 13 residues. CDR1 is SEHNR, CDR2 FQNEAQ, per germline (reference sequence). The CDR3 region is CASSLQGVVGYTF. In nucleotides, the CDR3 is TGTGCCAGCAGCTTGCAGGGGGTGGTTGGCTACACCTTC.

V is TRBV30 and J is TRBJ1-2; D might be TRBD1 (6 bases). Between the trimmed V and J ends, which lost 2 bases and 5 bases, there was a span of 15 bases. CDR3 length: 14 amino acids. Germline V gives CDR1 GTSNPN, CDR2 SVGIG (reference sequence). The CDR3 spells CAWSIGRRGYGYTF. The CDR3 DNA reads TGTGCCTGGAGTATCGGCAGGAGGGGGTATGGCTACACCTTC.

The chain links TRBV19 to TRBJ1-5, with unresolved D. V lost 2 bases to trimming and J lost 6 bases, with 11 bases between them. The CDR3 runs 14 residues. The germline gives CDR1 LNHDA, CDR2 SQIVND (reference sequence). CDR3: CASSIPPPRQPQHF. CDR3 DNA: TGTGCCAGTAGTATACCTCCGCCCCGTCAGCCCCAGCATTTT.

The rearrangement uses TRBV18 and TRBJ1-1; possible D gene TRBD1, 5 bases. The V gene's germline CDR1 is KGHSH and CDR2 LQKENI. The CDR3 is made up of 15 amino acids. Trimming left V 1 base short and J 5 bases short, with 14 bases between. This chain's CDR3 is CASSPLQGEGTEAFF. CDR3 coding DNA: TGTGCCAGCTCACCACTTCAGGGAGAGGGGACTGAAGCTTTCTTT.

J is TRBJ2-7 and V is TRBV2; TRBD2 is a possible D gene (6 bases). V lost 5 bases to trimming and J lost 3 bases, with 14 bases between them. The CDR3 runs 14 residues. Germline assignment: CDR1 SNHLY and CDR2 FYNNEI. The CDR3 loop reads CASSSGESGYEQYF. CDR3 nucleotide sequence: TGTGCCAGCAGTTCGGGAGAATCAGGCTACGAGCAGTACTTC.

The CDR3 nucleotides read TGTGCTAGTGGTTCCCCATCGGTGGGGGATGAGCAGTTCTTC. This translates into CASGSPSVGDEQFF. The chain joins TRBV12-5 to TRBJ2-1; D may correspond to TRBD1 or TRBD2 (5 bases each). Germline-derived CDR1 and CDR2 are LGHNT and FRNRAP. V lost 4 bases and J 8 bases, leaving 15 bases between the germline ends. The CDR3 covers 14 residues.

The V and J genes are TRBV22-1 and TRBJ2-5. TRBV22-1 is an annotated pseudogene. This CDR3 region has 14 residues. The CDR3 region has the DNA TGTCCTGGGAGCCCCAGGGGCGGGGATGAGACCCAGTACTTC. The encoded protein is CPGSPRGGDETQYF.

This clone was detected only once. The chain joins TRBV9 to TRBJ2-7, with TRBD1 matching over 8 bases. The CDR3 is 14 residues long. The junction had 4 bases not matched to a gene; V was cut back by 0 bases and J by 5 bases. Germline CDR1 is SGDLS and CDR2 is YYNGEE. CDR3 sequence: CASSVGTGLNEQYF. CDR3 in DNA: TGTGCCAGCAGCGTAGGGACAGGGCTTAACGAGCAGTACTTC.

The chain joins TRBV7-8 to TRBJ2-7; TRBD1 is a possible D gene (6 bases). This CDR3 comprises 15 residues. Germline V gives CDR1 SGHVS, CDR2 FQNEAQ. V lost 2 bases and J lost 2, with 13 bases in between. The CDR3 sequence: CASSLLVRGPYEQYF. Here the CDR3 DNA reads TGTGCCAGCAGCTTACTTGTCAGGGGACCCTACGAGCAGTACTTC.

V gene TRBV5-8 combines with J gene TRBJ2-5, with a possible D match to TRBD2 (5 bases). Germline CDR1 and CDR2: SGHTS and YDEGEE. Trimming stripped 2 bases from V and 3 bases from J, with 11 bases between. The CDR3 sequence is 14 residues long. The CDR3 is CASSFAGQKETQYF. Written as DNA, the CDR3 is TGTGCCAGCAGCTTTGCGGGCCAAAAAGAGACCCAGTACTTC.

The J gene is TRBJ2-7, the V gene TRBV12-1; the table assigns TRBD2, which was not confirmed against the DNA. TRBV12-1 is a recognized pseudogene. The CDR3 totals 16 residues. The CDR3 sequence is CASSYIRGARPYEQYF. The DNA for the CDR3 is TGTGCCAGCAGCTATATCCGGGGGGCACGACCCTACGAGCAGTACTTC.

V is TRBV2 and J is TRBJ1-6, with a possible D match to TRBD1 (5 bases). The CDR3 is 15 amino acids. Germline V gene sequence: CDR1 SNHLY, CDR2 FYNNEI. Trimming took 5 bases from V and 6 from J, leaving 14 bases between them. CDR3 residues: CASSRAHGGNSPLHF. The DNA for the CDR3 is TGTGCCAGCAGTAGGGCCCACGGGGGTAATTCACCCCTCCACTTT. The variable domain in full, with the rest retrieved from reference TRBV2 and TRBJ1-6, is EPEVTQTPSHQVTQMGQEVILRCVPISNHLYFYWYRQILGQKVEFLVSFYNNEISEKSEIFDDQFSVERPDGSNFTLKIRSTKLEDSAMYFCASSRAHGGNSPLHFGNGTRLTVT.

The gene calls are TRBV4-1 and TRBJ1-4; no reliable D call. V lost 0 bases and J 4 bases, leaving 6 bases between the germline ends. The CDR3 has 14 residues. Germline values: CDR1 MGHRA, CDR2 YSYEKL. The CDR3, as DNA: TGCGCCAGCAGCCAAGAGTTATTTAATGAAAAACTGTTTTTT. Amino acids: CASSQELFNEKLFF.

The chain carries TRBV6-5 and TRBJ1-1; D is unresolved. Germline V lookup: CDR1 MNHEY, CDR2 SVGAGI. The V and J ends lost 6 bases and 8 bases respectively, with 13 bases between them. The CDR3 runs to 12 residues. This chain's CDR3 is CASSAAGTEAFF. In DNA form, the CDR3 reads TGTGCCAGCAGCGCCGCGGGTACGGAAGCTTTCTTT.

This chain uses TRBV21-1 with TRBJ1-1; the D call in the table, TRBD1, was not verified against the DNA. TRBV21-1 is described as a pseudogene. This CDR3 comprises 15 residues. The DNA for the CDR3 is TGTGCCAGCAGCAAGGAACAGGGCCCGAACACTGAAGCTTTCTTT. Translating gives CASSKEQGPNTEAFF.

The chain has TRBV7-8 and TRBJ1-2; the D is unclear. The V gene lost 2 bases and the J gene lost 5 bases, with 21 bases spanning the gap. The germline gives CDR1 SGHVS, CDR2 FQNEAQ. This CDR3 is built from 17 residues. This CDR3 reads CASSLLSRAPPPYGYTF. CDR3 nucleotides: TGTGCCAGCAGCTTACTAAGTCGTGCGCCTCCCCCTTATGGCTACACCTTC.

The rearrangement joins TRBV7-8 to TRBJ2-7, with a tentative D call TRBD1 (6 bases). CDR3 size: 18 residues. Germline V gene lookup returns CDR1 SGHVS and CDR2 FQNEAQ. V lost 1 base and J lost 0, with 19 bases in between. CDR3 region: CASSLDHDRPASSYEQYF. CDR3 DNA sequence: TGTGCCAGCAGCTTAGACCACGACAGGCCGGCCAGCTCCTACGAGCAGTACTTC.

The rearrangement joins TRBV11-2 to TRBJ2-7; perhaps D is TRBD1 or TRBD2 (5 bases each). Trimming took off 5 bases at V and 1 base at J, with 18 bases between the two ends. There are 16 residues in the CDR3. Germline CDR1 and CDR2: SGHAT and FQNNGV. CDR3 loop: CASSPLGEKGSYEQYF. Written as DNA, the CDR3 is TGTGCCAGCAGCCCCTTGGGGGAGAAGGGGTCCTACGAGCAGTACTTC.

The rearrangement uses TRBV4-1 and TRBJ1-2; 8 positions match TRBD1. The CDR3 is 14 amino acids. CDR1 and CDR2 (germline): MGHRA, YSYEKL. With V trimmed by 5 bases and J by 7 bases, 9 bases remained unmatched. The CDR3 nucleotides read TGCGCCAGCAGCTCGATCGGACAGGGCGGTGGCTACACCTTC. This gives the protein CASSSIGQGGGYTF.

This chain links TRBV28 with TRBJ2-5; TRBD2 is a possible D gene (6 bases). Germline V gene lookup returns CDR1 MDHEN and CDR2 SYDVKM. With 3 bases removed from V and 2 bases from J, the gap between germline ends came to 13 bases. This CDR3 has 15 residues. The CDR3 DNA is TGTGCCAGCAGTTTGGTTCGGCGGGGTCAAGAGACCCAGTACTTC. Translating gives CASSLVRRGQETQYF.

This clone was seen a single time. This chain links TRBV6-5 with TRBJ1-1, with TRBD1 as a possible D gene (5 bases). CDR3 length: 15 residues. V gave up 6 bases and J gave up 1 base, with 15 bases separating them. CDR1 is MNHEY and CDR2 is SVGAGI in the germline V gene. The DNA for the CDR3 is TGTGCCAGCAGAATTACCGGGACGGAGAACACTGAAGCTTTCTTT. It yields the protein CASRITGTENTEAFF.

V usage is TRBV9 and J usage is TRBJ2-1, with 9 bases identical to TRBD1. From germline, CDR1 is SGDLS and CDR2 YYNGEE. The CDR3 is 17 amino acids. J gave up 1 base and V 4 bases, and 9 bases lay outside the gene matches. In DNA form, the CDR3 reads TGTGCCAGCAGCTTGGGACAGGGAATAGCGTCCTACAATGAGCAGTTCTTC. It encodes CASSLGQGIASYNEQFF. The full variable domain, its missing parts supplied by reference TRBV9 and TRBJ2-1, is DSGVTQTPKHLITATGQRVTLRCSPRSGDLSVYWYQQSLDQGLQFLIQYYNGEERAKGNILERFSAQQFPDLHSELNLSSLELGDSALYFCASSLGQGIASYNEQFFGPGTRLTVL.

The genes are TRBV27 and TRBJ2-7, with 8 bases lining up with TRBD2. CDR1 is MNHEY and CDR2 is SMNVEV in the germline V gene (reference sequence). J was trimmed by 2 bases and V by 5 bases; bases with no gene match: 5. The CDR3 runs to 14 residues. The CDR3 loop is CASSPGGPAYEQYF. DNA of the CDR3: TGTGCCAGCAGTCCGGGAGGGCCGGCCTACGAGCAGTACTTC.

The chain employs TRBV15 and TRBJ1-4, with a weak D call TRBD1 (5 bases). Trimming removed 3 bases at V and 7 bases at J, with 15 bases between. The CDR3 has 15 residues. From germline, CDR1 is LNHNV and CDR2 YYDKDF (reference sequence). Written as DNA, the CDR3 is TGTGCCACCAGCAGGGACGAGGGGCGTGCTGAAAAACTGTTTTTT. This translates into CATSRDEGRAEKLFF.

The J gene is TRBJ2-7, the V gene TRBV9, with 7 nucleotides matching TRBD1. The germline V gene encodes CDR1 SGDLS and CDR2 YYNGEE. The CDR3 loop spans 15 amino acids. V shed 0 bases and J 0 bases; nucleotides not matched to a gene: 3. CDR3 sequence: CASSVAWDSSYEQYF. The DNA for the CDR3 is TGTGCCAGCAGCGTAGCTTGGGACAGCTCCTACGAGCAGTACTTC.

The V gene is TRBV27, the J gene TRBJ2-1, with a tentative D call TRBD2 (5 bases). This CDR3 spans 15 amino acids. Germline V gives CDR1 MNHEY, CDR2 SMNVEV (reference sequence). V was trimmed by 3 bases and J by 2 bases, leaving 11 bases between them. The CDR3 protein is CASSLVAGTYNEQFF. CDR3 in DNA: TGTGCCAGCAGTTTGGTGGCGGGTACCTACAATGAGCAGTTCTTC.